A single sample gave rise to the 25 T cell receptor beta chains below, sequenced in a study of blood T cells in healthy people across ages. Using a J-beta primer mix together with a sample-barcoded 5' primer, a second PCR was run for roughly 7 to 11 cycles. TCRdb re-called the 5' RACE reads through MiXCR, storing one row per CDR3 protein. This sample has some 1.7 million distinct CDR3 sequences, with 28% found just once. Sequences were obtained from blood. The receptors here all came from a woman younger than 45 in good health.

This clonotype was counted ten times or more. The chain joins TRBV7-2 to TRBJ2-2; the match to TRBD2 covers 8 bases. The CDR3 covers 17 residues. The germline V gene encodes CDR1 SGHTA and CDR2 FQGNSA. The junction had 12 bases not matched to a gene; V was cut back by 5 bases and J by 4 bases. The CDR3 sequence is CASSQNGGRSVTGELFF. The CDR3 DNA sequence: TGTGCCAGCAGCCAGAATGGCGGGAGGTCGGTCACCGGGGAGCTGTTTTTT.

This clonotype was recorded at least ten times. The J gene is TRBJ2-3, the V gene TRBV5-1; D call uncertain. CDR1 and CDR2 (germline): SGHRS, YFSETQ. V was clipped by 0 bases and J by 4 bases, with 6 bases between them. CDR3 length: 13 residues. CDR3 DNA sequence: TGCGCCAGCAGCTTGGTAGCCGCAGATACGCAGTATTTT. It is translated as CASSLVAADTQYF.

The chain combines TRBV21-1 with TRBJ2-7; the DNA was not compared with TRBD2, the D call given in the table. TRBV21-1 is an annotated pseudogene. The CDR3 is 14 residues long. In DNA form, the CDR3 reads TGTGCCAGCAGCAAAGAGGGACTCCCCTACGAGCAGTACTTC. Translating gives CASSKEGLPYEQYF.

The CDR3 DNA follows: TGTGCCAGCAGCTGGACCTCCGGGACAGGGGTGGCTTTCTTT. Translating it yields CASSWTSGTGVAFF. The chain combines TRBV7-2 with TRBJ1-1, with TRBD1 matching over 10 bases. Germline CDR1 SGHTA, CDR2 FQGNSA. The CDR3 runs 14 residues. V trimming: 4 bases; J trimming: 11 bases; junction bases outside the gene matches: 10.

This clonotype is a singleton in its sample. One junction end disagrees with the germline gene, perhaps due to a read error. The chain employs TRBV6-2 or TRBV6-3 and TRBJ2-1, with 7 bases matching TRBD2. The CDR3 is 14 amino acids. Germline CDR1 reads MNHEY; CDR2 reads SVGEGT. The CDR3 DNA sequence: TGTGTCAGCAGTTTAACCTGGGGGGACTACGAGCAGTTCTTC. Translated, it gives CVSSLTWGDYEQFF.

Points on this clonotype: A much larger clone differs from this one at a single base, so this may be a read error. The V gene is TRBV12-3 or TRBV12-4, the J gene TRBJ2-1, with a possible D match to TRBD2 (6 bases). CDR3 length: 12 residues. The CDR3, as DNA: TGTGCCAGCGGGGGACTGAGCAATAAGCAGTTCTTC. Its protein is CASGGLSNKQFF.

Regarding this clonotype: A much larger clone lies one base from this, so it may be a read error. The chain joins TRBV5-1 to TRBJ2-5; D is possibly TRBD2 (6 bases). The CDR3 runs 14 residues. V was pared by 3 bases and J by 2 bases, with 11 bases between. CDR1 and CDR2 from the germline V gene are SGHRS and YFSETQ. In DNA, the CDR3 is TGCGCCAGCAGCTGCGGAGGGGTTCAAGAGACCCAGTACTTC. It translates to CASSCGGVQETQYF. The full variable domain, its missing parts supplied by reference TRBV5-1 and TRBJ2-5, is KAGVTQTPRYLIKTRGQQVTLSCSPISGHRSVSWYQQTPGQGLQFLFEYFSETQRNKGNFPGRFSGRQFSNSRSEMNVSTLELGDSALYLCASSCGGVQETQYFGPGTRLLVL.

Worth noting for this clonotype: At one end the junction does not follow the germline gene, possibly because of a read error. The chain links TRBV12-3 or TRBV12-4 to TRBJ1-4; D is possibly TRBD1 (5 bases). The CDR3 is 14 residues long. CDR3: CVSSLPQGREKLFF. In nucleotides, the CDR3 is TGTGTCAGCAGTCTCCCTCAGGGACGGGAAAAACTGTTTTTT.

This clonotype was counted only a few times. A single base separates this from a much larger clone, so it may be a read error. V gene TRBV13 combines with J gene TRBJ2-3; no firm D call. CDR1 is PRHDT and CDR2 is FYEKMQ in the germline V gene (reference sequence). This CDR3 contains 14 residues. CDR3 sequence: CASSLAIFTDTRYF. The CDR3 DNA follows: TGTGCCAGCAGCTTAGCGATATTCACAGATACGCGGTATTTT.

This clonotype has just a few counts. V and J are TRBV5-1 and TRBJ2-3; 11 bases are a match to TRBD2. The CDR3 is made up of 15 amino acids. From germline, CDR1 is SGHRS and CDR2 YFSETQ. Germline trimming cut 4 bases from V and 6 bases from J; bases unmatched to any gene: 7. CDR3 sequence reads: CASSHDGTSGDTQYF. The CDR3 DNA reads as TGCGCCAGCAGCCACGATGGGACTAGCGGTGATACGCAGTATTTT.

In this sample, this clonotype turned up a few times. The chain combines TRBV10-2 with TRBJ1-2; 7 bases fit TRBD1. With V trimmed by 6 bases and J by 4 bases, 8 bases remained unmatched. The germline V gene encodes CDR1 WSHSY and CDR2 SAAADI. CDR3 length: 14 residues. The chain's CDR3 is CASRPRDSGYGYTF. The CDR3 DNA reads TGCGCCAGCAGGCCCCGGGACAGCGGCTATGGCTACACCTTC.

This clonotype was picked up many times. The V gene is TRBV5-1, the J gene TRBJ2-7; maybe TRBD1 (7 bases). The CDR3 contains 15 residues. Trimming shortened V by 4 bases and J by 0 bases, and 14 bases separated the two germline ends. Germline CDR1 is SGHRS and CDR2 is YFSETQ. Here the CDR3 reads CASSIAGGSSYEQYF. The CDR3 nucleotides read TGCGCCAGCAGCATCGCAGGGGGGAGCTCCTACGAGCAGTACTTC.

This clonotype was observed at least ten times. The V call is TRBV12-2, the J call TRBJ2-1; the table's D call of TRBD2 was not tested on the DNA. TRBV12-2 is classified as a pseudogene. The CDR3 contains 17 residues. Here the CDR3 DNA reads TGTGCAAGTCGCCCGAGACGACTAGCGGGGGGATACAATGAGCAGTTCTTC. Protein sequence: CASRPRRLAGGYNEQFF.

This clonotype has ten or more counts. This chain links TRBV12-3 or TRBV12-4 with TRBJ2-6; 8 nucleotides line up with TRBD1. The CDR3 is made up of 19 amino acids. Losses at the gene ends were 7 bases for V and 0 bases for J; bases not matched to a gene: 14. The chain's CDR3 is CASTSDRGGGLSGANVLTF. The CDR3, as DNA: TGTGCCAGCACCAGTGACAGGGGCGGAGGGCTCTCTGGGGCCAACGTCCTGACTTTC.

The rearrangement uses TRBV7-2 and TRBJ2-3, with D possibly matching TRBD2 (5 bases). Per the germline V gene, CDR1 is SGHTA and CDR2 is FQGNSA. The CDR3 runs 17 residues. The V and J ends lost 1 base and 0 bases respectively, with 14 bases between them. CDR3 amino acids: CASSLVVLATSTDTQYF. As DNA, the CDR3 is TGTGCCAGCAGCTTAGTAGTCCTAGCCACTAGCACAGATACGCAGTATTTT.

This clonotype has ten or more counts. The V gene is TRBV20-1, the J gene TRBJ2-7; 13 nucleotides match TRBD2. After removal of 4 bases from V and 0 bases from J, the junction contained 6 bases not matched to a gene. The germline V gene encodes CDR1 DFQATT and CDR2 SNEGSKA (reference sequence). This CDR3 is 16 amino acids long. Here the CDR3 reads CSAKGLAGPYSYEQYF. The DNA for the CDR3 is TGCAGTGCTAAGGGACTAGCGGGGCCTTACTCCTACGAGCAGTACTTC.

This chain joins TRBV7-9 and TRBJ2-4, with TRBD2 matching 12 bases. Trimming removed 4 bases from V and 8 bases from J; junction bases left unmatched: 9. The CDR3 length is 16 residues. Germline V CDR1 and CDR2: SEHNR, FQNEAQ (reference sequence). CDR3 protein: CASSSPSGGARDIQYF. The CDR3 bases are TGTGCCAGCAGCTCGCCTAGCGGGGGGGCTAGGGACATTCAGTACTTC. Drawing the rest from reference TRBV7-9 and TRBJ2-4, the complete variable domain is DTGVSQNPRHKITKRGQNVTFRCDPISEHNRLYWYRQTLGQGPEFLTYFQNEAQLEKSRLLSDRFSAERPKGSFSTLEIQRTEQGDSAMYLCASSSPSGGARDIQYFGAGTRLSVL.

This clonotype appeared many times. V gene TRBV29-1 combines with J gene TRBJ2-3; the D gene is possibly TRBD1 (6 bases). The CDR3 spans 15 residues. Trimming shortened V by 4 bases and J by 3 bases, and 17 bases separated the two germline ends. Germline V gene lookup returns CDR1 SQVTM and CDR2 ANQGSEA. The CDR3 DNA reads TGCAGCGTTGTAATCCAGGGGTTGAGGACAGATACGCAGTATTTT. Its translation: CSVVIQGLRTDTQYF.

The gene calls are TRBV9 and TRBJ1-5, with D perhaps TRBD1 (5 bases). This CDR3 has 14 amino acids. Per germline, CDR1 SGDLS and CDR2 YYNGEE. V lost 0 bases and J lost 7, with 11 bases in between. CDR3 coding DNA: TGTGCCAGCAGCGTAGGGGGGAGAGAACAGCCCCAGCATTTT. It codes for CASSVGGREQPQHF.

Comment on this clonotype: Just one base apart from a much larger clone, this may be a read error. The chain has TRBV18 and TRBJ2-5; TRBD1 is a possible D gene (6 bases). Germline lookup yields CDR1 KGHSH and CDR2 LQKENI. CDR3 length: 15 residues. V lost 0 bases to trimming and J lost 11 bases, with 19 bases between them. The CDR3 DNA reads as TGTGCCAGCTCACCACCGCAGGGGAGTTACAATGAGCAGTACTTC. Translation: CASSPPQGSYNEQYF.

This clonotype was counted ten times or more. The V and J genes are TRBV7-2 and TRBJ2-7; D ambiguous. CDR1 is SGHTA, CDR2 FQGNSA, per germline. This CDR3 is 14 amino acids long. V was cut by 3 bases and J by 2 bases, with 11 bases left in between. The CDR3 reads CASSFYPAPYEQYF. Here the CDR3 DNA reads TGTGCCAGCAGCTTTTATCCGGCCCCCTACGAGCAGTACTTC. The full variable domain, its missing parts supplied by reference TRBV7-2 and TRBJ2-7, is GAGVSQSPSNKVTEKGKDVELRCDPISGHTALYWYRQSLGQGLEFLIYFQGNSAPDKSGLPSDRFSAERTGGSVSTLTIQRTQQEDSAVYLCASSFYPAPYEQYFGPGTRLTVT.

In the case of this clonotype: A junction end diverges from the germline sequence, so it may reflect a read error. The chain has TRBV18 and TRBJ2-3; D not certain. The length of the CDR3 is 11 residues. In germline, CDR1 is KGHSH, CDR2 LQKENI. CDR3 DNA: TGTGCCGGCTCGTATCGAGATACGCAGTATTTT. Amino acids: CAGSYRDTQYF.

This chain joins TRBV5-1 and TRBJ2-4; D tentatively fits TRBD1 or TRBD2 (6 bases each). The CDR3 spans 15 residues. Between the trimmed V and J ends, which lost 2 bases and 13 bases, there was a span of 22 bases. Per the germline V gene, CDR1 is SGHRS and CDR2 is YFSETQ. In DNA form, the CDR3 reads TGCGCCAGCAGCTTAGGGGGGTCTTTAATGAATGAGCAGTACTTC. It encodes CASSLGGSLMNEQYF.

This clonotype showed up just a few times. J is TRBJ2-1 and V is TRBV18; the D gene is possibly TRBD2 (6 bases). The CDR3 has 12 amino acids. CDR1 KGHSH and CDR2 LQKENI come from the germline V gene. V was trimmed by 5 bases and J by 9 bases, leaving 11 bases between them. CDR3 amino acids: CASSYTGGEQFF. CDR3 coding DNA: TGTGCCAGCTCATATACCGGGGGTGAGCAGTTCTTC.

This sequence joins TRBV9 and TRBJ2-1; D is possibly TRBD2 (7 bases). The germline V and J ends were trimmed by 0 bases and 8 bases, with 12 bases remaining between them. This CDR3 contains 14 residues. Germline V gene sequence: CDR1 SGDLS, CDR2 YYNGEE. DNA for the CDR3: TGTGCCAGCAGCGTAGACGGGGGGCAGGATGAGCAGTTCTTC. It encodes CASSVDGGQDEQFF. Full variable domain (missing parts from reference TRBV9 and TRBJ2-1): DSGVTQTPKHLITATGQRVTLRCSPRSGDLSVYWYQQSLDQGLQFLIQYYNGEERAKGNILERFSAQQFPDLHSELNLSSLELGDSALYFCASSVDGGQDEQFFGPGTRLTVL.